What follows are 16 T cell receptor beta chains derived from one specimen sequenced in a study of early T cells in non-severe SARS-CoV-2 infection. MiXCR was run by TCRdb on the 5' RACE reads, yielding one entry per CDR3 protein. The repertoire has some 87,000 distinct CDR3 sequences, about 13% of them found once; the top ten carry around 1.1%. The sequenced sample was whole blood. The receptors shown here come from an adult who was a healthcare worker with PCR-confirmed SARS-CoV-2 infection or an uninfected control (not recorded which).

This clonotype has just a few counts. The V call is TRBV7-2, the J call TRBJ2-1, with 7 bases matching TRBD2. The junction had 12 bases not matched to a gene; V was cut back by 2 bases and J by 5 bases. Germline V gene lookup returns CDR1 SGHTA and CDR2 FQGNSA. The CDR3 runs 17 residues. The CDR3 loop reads CASSLHRASGDNNEQFF. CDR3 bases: TGTGCCAGCAGCTTACACCGGGCTAGCGGAGATAACAATGAGCAGTTCTTC.

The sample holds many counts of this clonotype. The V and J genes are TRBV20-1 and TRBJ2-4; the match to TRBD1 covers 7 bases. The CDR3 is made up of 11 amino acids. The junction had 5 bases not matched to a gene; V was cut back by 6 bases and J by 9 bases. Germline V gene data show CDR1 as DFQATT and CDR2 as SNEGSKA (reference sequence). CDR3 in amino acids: CSARQGSIQYF. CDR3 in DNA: TGCAGTGCAAGACAGGGCTCCATTCAGTACTTC.

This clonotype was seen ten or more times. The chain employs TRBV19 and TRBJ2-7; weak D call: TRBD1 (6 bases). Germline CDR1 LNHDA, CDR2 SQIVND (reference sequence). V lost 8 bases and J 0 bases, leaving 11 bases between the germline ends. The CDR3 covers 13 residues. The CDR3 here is CASSQGNSYEQYF. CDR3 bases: TGTGCCAGTTCGCAGGGGAACTCCTACGAGCAGTACTTC.

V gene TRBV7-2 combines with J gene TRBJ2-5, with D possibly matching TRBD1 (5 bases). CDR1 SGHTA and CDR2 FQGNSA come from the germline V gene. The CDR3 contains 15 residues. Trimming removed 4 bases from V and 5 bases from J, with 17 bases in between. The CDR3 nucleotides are TGTGCCAGCAGCTCTCCTGTCCAAAGGGGCGAGACCCAGTACTTC. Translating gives CASSSPVQRGETQYF.

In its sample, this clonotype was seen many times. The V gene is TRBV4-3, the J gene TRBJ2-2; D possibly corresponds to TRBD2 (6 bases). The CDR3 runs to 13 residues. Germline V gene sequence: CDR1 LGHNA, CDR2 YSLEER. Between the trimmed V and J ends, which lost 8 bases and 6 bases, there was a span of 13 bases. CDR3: CASAPRGAGELFF. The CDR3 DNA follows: TGCGCCAGCGCCCCGCGGGGAGCCGGGGAGCTGTTTTTT.

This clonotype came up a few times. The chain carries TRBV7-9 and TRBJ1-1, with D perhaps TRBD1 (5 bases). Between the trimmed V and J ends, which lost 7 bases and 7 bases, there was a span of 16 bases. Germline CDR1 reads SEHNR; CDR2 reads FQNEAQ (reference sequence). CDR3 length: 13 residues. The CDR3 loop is CASTPKGRDEAFF. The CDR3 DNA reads TGTGCCAGCACCCCTAAGGGGCGGGATGAAGCTTTCTTT.

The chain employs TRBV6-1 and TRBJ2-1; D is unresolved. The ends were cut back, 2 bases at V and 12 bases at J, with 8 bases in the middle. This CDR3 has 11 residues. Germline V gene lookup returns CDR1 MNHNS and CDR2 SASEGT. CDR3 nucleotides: TGTGCCAGCAGTGAATTGGTCAGGCAGTTCTTC. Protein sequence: CASSELVRQFF.

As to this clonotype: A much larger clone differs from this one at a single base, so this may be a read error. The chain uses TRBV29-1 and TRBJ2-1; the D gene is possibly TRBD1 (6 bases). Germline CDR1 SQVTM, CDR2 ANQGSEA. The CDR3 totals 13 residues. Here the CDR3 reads CGVQGQAYNEQFF. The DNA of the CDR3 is TGCGGCGTTCAGGGGCAAGCCTACAATGAGCAGTTCTTC.

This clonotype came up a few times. CDR3 residues: CSVETGGTKHF. DNA of the CDR3: TGCAGCGTTGAAACAGGCGGAACTAAGCATTTT. The chain carries TRBV29-1 and TRBJ1-5, with D tentatively TRBD1 (5 bases). Germline CDR1 is SQVTM and CDR2 is ANQGSEA. V dropped 2 bases and J dropped 14 bases, with 13 bases sitting between them. The CDR3 loop spans 11 amino acids.

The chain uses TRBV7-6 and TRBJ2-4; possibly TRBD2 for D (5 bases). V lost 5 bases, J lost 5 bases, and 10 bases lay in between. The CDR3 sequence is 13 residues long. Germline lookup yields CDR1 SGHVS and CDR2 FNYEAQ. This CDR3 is CASSPPGENIQYF. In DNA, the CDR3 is TGTGCCAGCAGCCCCCCCGGGGAAAACATTCAGTACTTC.

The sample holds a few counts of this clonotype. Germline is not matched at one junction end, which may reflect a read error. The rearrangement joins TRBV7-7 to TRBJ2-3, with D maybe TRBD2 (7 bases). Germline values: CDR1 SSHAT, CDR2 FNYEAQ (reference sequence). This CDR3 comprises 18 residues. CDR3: CASSPHTGGIKGTDTQYF. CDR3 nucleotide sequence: TGTGCTAGCAGCCCCCACACGGGGGGCATAAAAGGCACAGATACGCAGTATTTT.

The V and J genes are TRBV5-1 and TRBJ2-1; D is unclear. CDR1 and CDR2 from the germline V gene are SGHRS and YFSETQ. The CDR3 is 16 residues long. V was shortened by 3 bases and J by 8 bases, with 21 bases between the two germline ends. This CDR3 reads CASSSLAAKLNDEQFF. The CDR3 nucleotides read TGCGCCAGCAGCTCCCTGGCGGCCAAACTAAACGATGAGCAGTTCTTC.

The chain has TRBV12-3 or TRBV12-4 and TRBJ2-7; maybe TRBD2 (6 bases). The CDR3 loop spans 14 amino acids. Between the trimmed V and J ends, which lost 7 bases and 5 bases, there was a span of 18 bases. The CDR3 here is CASTTGLFFHEQYF. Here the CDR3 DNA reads TGTGCCAGCACCACCGGACTATTTTTCCACGAGCAGTACTTC.

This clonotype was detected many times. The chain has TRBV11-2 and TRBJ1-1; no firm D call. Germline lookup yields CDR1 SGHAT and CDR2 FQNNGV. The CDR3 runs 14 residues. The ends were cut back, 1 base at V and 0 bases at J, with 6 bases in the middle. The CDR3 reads CASSLVGLNTEAFF. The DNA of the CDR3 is TGTGCCAGCAGCTTAGTAGGCCTGAACACTGAAGCTTTCTTT.

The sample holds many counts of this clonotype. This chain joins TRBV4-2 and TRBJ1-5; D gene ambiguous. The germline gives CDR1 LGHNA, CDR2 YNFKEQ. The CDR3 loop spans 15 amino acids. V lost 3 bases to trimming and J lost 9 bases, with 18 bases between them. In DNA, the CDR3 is TGTGCCAGCAGCCATGCCGGGCAGTCTTCTCTGCCCCAGCATTTT. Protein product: CASSHAGQSSLPQHF.

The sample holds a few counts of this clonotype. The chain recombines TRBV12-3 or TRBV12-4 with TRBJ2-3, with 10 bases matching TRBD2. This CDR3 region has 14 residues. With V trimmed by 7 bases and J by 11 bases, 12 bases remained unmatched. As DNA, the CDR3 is TGTGCCAGCACCTCCCTAGCGGGGGCCGTTCAGCAGTATTTT. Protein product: CASTSLAGAVQQYF.